This is a list of T cell receptor beta chains from one sample in a study of human T cells and chemical hapten exposure. Via MiXCR, TCRdb re-called the RACE reads, giving one row per CDR3 protein. Here the sample spans around 99,000 distinct CDR3 sequences, 9.5% to 15% being singletons. This specimen consisted of whole blood, obtained in connection with sensitization to the hapten diphenylcyclopropenone (DPC). Source of these receptors: a woman in her thirties or forties with alopecia areata. Some clones in this sample may be carry-over from other donors' samples. Each CDR3 is given with its conserved first and last residue. The D gene is left open where the match is weak. Some rows mark clone size as missing; the rest say once, few, many or name a class of expanded clone.

J gene | clone size | D gene | V gene | CDR3 DNA | CDR3 protein
TRBJ1-5 | many | . | TRBV5-8 | TGTGCCAGCAGCTTGGTGGAAGCGGTCCGGCCCCAGCATTTT | CASSLVEAVRPQHF
TRBJ2-7 | . | . | TRBV5-4 | TGTGCCAGCAGCTCTAGGACAGCCGGATACGAGCAGTACTTC | CASSSRTAGYEQYF
TRBJ2-1 | few | . | TRBV6-2/TRBV6-3 | TGTGCCAGCAGTTCCTTGCCCTACAATGAGCAGTTCTTC | CASSSLPYNEQFF
TRBJ2-7 | few | TRBD1 | TRBV28 | TGTGCCAGTATACCAGGGGGAGCGGTCTTATCCTACGAGCAGTACTTC | CASIPGGAVLSYEQYF
TRBJ1-3 | . | . | TRBV18 | TGTGCCAGCTCACCACGATGGTCGGGAGACTCTGGAAACACCATATATTTT | CASSPRWSGDSGNTIYF
TRBJ2-3 | many | TRBD2 | TRBV7-2 | TGTGCCAGCAGCAGACTAGCGGGGGATCGCACAGATACGCAGTATTTT | CASSRLAGDRTDTQYF
TRBJ2-3 | many | TRBD2 | TRBV27 | TGTGCCAGCAGTTTATCCCCCATGCCCATAATAGCGGGCCGCACAGATACGCAGTATTTT | CASSLSPMPIIAGRTDTQYF
TRBJ2-2 | . | TRBD2 | TRBV7-2 | TGTGCCAGCAGCTTAGATCGGGGGGCCGGGGAGCTGTTTTTT | CASSLDRGAGELFF
TRBJ2-1 | many | . | TRBV30 | TGTGCCTGGAGTTTGGTACTTCCCCACAATGAGCAGTTCTTC | CAWSLVLPHNEQFF
TRBJ2-5 | few | TRBD1 | TRBV28 | TGTGCCAGCAGCGGAGCTGTGATCAGGGGGCGCGGGGAGACCCAGTACTTC | CASSGAVIRGRGETQYF
TRBJ2-1 | once | TRBD2 | TRBV7-2 | TGTGCCAGCAGCTTAAGGTCTAGCGGATACAATGAGCAGTTCTTC | CASSLRSSGYNEQFF
TRBJ2-2 | many | . | TRBV29-1 | TGCAGCGCAGGACAGCCGAACACCGGGGAGCTGTTTTTT | CSAGQPNTGELFF
TRBJ2-3 | few | . | TRBV6-2/TRBV6-3 | TGTGCCAGTAGGGGCTGGGCAGGAGACACAGATACGCAGTATTTT | CASRGWAGDTDTQYF
TRBJ1-3 | few | . | TRBV12-3/TRBV12-4 | TGTGCCAGCAGTTTTGGACGGGCCTCTGGAAACACCATATATTTT | CASSFGRASGNTIYF
TRBJ2-2 | few | TRBD2 | TRBV29-1 | TGCAGCTCAGCGGGAGATGTCACCGGGGAGCTGTTTTTT | CSSAGDVTGELFF
TRBJ1-5 | . | . | TRBV30 | TGTGCCTGGAGCGCTTTGGAGGGAGATCAGCCCCAGCATTTT | CAWSALEGDQPQHF
TRBJ1-5 | few | TRBD1 | TRBV7-9 | TGTGCCAGCAGCCTGGGACAGGGGAGGGATAGCAATCAGCCCCAGCATTTT | CASSLGQGRDSNQPQHF
TRBJ1-1 | few | . | TRBV4-2 | TGTGCCAGTCGAGGGGACAACACTGAAGCTTTCTTT | CASRGDNTEAFF
TRBJ2-2 | few | . | TRBV7-3 | TGTGCCAGCAGCTTAACCAGCGCGGCGGGGACCGGGGAGCTGTTTTTT | CASSLTSAAGTGELFF
TRBJ2-5 | many | . | TRBV11-1 | TGTGCCAGCAGCTTTCAGGAGGGCCAAGAGACCCAGTACTTC | CASSFQEGQETQYF
TRBJ2-1 | . | . | TRBV7-2 | TGTGCCAGCATCCTAACGGGGGCTGCGAGCTCCTACAATGAGCAGTTCTTC | CASILTGAASSYNEQFF
TRBJ2-6 | few | TRBD1 | TRBV4-1 | TGCGCCAGCAGCCAAGATACCGGGACAGCTCGAATTTCTGGGGCCAACGTCCTGACTTTC | CASSQDTGTARISGANVLTF
TRBJ2-3 | . | TRBD2 | TRBV7-8 | TGTGCCAGCAGCCCGACTAGCGGGAGTTGGGGGGCCACAGATACGCAGTATTTT | CASSPTSGSWGATDTQYF
TRBJ2-1 | few | . | TRBV21-1 | TGTGCCAGCAGCACCGCCCAGAAGCAGTTCTTC | CASSTAQKQFF